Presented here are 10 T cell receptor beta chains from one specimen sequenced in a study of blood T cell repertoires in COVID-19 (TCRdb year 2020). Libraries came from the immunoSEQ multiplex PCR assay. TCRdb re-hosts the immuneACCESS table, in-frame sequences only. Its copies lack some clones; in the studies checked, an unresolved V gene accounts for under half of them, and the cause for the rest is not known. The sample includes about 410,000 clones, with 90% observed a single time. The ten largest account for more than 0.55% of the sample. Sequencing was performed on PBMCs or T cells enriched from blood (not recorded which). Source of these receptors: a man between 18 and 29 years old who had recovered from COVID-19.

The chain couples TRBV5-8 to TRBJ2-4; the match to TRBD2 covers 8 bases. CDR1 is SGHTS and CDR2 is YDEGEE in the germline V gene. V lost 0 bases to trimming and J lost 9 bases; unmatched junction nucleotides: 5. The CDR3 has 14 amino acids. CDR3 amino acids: CASSLDGGVSIQYF. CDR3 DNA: TGTGCCAGCAGCTTGGACGGGGGGGTTAGCATTCAGTACTTC.

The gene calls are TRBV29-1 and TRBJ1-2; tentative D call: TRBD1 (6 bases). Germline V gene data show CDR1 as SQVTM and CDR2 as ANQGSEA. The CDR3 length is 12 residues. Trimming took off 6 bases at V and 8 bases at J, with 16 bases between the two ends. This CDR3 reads CSVDGGGGGYTF. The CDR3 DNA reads TGCAGCGTCGACGGTGGGGGCGGCGGCTACACCTTC. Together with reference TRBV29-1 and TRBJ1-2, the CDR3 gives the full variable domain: SAVISQKPSRDICQRGTSLTIQCQVDSQVTMMFWYRQQPGQSLTLIATANQGSEATYESGFVIDKFPISRPNLTFSTLTVSNMSPEDSSIYLCSVDGGGGGYTFGSGTRLTVV.

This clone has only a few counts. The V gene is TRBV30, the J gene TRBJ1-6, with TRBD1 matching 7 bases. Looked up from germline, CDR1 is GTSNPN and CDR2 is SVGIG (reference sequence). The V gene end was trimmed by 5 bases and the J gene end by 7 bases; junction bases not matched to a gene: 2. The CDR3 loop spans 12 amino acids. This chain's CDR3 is CAWGQENSPLHF. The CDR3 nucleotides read TGTGCCTGGGGACAGGAAAATTCACCCCTCCACTTT.

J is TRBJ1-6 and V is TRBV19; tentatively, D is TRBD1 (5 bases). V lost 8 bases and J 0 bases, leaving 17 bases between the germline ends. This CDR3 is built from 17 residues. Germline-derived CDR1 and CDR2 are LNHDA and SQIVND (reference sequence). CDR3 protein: CASRGGTRRSYNSPLHF. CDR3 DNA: TGTGCCAGTCGGGGCGGGACCCGTCGCTCCTATAATTCACCCCTCCACTTT.

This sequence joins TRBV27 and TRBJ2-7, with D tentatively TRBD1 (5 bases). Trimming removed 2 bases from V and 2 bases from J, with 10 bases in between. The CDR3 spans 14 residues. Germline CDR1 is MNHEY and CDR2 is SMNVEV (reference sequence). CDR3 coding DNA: TGTGCCAGCAGTTTACACAGGTTCGCCTACGAGCAGTACTTC. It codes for CASSLHRFAYEQYF.

For the CDR3, the DNA is TGCGCCAGCAGCTTGACAGGGCTGAACACTGAAGCTTTCTTT. This gives the protein CASSLTGLNTEAFF. J is TRBJ1-1 and V is TRBV5-1; the D gene is possibly TRBD1 (6 bases). The germline V and J ends were trimmed by 1 base and 0 bases, with 7 bases remaining between them. In germline, CDR1 is SGHRS, CDR2 YFSETQ. This CDR3 is 14 amino acids long.

CDR3 protein: CASSKQGANTIYF. The CDR3 DNA follows: TGTGCCAGTAGTAAACAGGGGGCGAACACCATATATTTT. The chain couples TRBV19 to TRBJ1-3; TRBD1 matches 9 bases. V gave up 4 bases and J gave up 7 bases; unmatched junction bases: 2. Per the germline V gene, CDR1 is LNHDA and CDR2 is SQIVND (reference sequence). There are 13 residues in the CDR3.

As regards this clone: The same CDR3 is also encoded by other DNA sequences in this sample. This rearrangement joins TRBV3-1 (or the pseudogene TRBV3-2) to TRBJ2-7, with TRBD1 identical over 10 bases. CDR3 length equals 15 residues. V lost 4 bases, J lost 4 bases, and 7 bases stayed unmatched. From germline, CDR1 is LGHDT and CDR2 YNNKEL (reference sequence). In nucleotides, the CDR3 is TGTGCCAGCAGCCGATCAGGACAGGGGGTATACGAGCAGTACTTC. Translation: CASSRSGQGVYEQYF.

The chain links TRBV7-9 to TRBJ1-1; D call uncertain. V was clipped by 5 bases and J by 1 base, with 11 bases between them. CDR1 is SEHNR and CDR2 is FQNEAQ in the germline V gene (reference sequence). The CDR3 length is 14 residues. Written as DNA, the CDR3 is TGTGCCAGCAGCCCCGTCCCGGGGAACACTGAAGCTTTCTTT. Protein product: CASSPVPGNTEAFF.

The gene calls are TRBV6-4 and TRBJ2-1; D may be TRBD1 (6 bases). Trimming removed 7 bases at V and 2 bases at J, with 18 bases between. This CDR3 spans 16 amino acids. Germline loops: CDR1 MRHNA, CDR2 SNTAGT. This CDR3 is CASIPGHILTYNEQFF. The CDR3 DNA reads TGTGCCAGCATACCGGGACACATCTTAACCTACAATGAGCAGTTCTTC.